These T cell receptor beta chains were read from a single sample in a study of PD-1 blockade in classical Hodgkin lymphoma. Sequencing used immunoSEQ multiplex PCR; TCRdb keeps in-frame clones, though not all of them. The data hold around 99,000 clones, with approximately 80% observed a single time. The starting material was peripheral blood mononuclear cells (PBMCs), obtained before the second cycle of nivolumab. Receptors were obtained from a human donor with classical Hodgkin lymphoma. CDR3s include the opening cysteine and the closing phenylalanine or tryptophan. The D gene is left open where the match is weak. Only part of the rows carry a size: once, few, many, or a class if the clone is expanded.

>-|TRBV10-3|TRBD2|TRBJ2-7
TGTGCCATCAGGAAAGCGGGAGAGGACGAGCAGTACTTC
CAIRKAGEDEQYF
>few|TRBV5-1|-|TRBJ2-7
TGCGCCAGCAGCTTGGGAATAGGACAGAAGGGCTACGAGCAGTACTTC
CASSLGIGQKGYEQYF
>-|TRBV10-3|TRBD1|TRBJ1-5
TGTGCCATCAGTGAGGGACAGGGGCGCAATCAGCCCCAGCATTTT
CAISEGQGRNQPQHF
>-|TRBV28|-|TRBJ2-5
TGTGCCAGCAGCCCCTTTCTTCTCGGGGAGACCCAGTACTTC
CASSPFLLGETQYF
>few|TRBV18|TRBD1|TRBJ2-7
TGTGCCAGCTCACAGGACAGGACAAAGCAGTACTTC
CASSQDRTKQYF
>-|TRBV28|TRBD1|TRBJ1-2
TGTGCCAGCCTCCTAGACAGGGGGGGTGGCTACACCTTC
CASLLDRGGGYTF
>-|TRBV6-5|-|TRBJ2-2
TGTGCCAGCAGCCTCGACACCGGGGAGCTGTTTTTT
CASSLDTGELFF
>once|TRBV19|-|TRBJ2-3
TGTGCCAGTAGTCTCCTCGGGGCGGGAAGCACAGATACGCAGTATTTT
CASSLLGAGSTDTQYF
>few|TRBV5-6|-|TRBJ2-2
TGTGCCAGCAGCTTGGCCGGGGGCGGAACCGGGGAGCTGTTTTTT
CASSLAGGGTGELFF
>-|TRBV7-7|TRBD1|TRBJ2-1
TGTGCCAGCAGTTTTGACAGGGTCAATGAGCAGTTCTTC
CASSFDRVNEQFF
>once|TRBV2|-|TRBJ2-3
TGTGCCAGCAGTGAAGAAAGCGGGAGCACAGATACGCAGTATTTT
CASSEESGSTDTQYF
>once|TRBV18|TRBD1|TRBJ2-3
TGTGCCAGCTCACCGACAGGGGTTCCAGATACGCAGTATTTT
CASSPTGVPDTQYF
>-|TRBV11-3|TRBD1|TRBJ2-3
TGTGCCAGCAGCCGACAGGGCCCCACAGATACGCAGTATTTT
CASSRQGPTDTQYF
>-|TRBV5-4|-|TRBJ2-1
TGTGCCAGCAGCTCCCCCGGTCTCTATGAGCAGTTCTTC
CASSSPGLYEQFF
>-|TRBV6-5|-|TRBJ1-5
TGTGCCAGCAGCCTACAGTCTAGCAATCAGCCCCAGCATTTT
CASSLQSSNQPQHF
>-|TRBV11-3|-|TRBJ2-1
TGTGCCAGCAGCTCCACTCTCGGCGGTGAGCAGTTCTTC
CASSSTLGGEQFF
>-|TRBV27|TRBD1|TRBJ2-4
TGTGCCAGCAGTACGTTACAGGGGGAGAGGTCCAAAAACATTCAGTACTTC
CASSTLQGERSKNIQYF
>-|TRBV28|-|TRBJ2-2
TGTGCCAGCAGACTTCCGAACACCGGGGAGCTGTTTTTT
CASRLPNTGELFF